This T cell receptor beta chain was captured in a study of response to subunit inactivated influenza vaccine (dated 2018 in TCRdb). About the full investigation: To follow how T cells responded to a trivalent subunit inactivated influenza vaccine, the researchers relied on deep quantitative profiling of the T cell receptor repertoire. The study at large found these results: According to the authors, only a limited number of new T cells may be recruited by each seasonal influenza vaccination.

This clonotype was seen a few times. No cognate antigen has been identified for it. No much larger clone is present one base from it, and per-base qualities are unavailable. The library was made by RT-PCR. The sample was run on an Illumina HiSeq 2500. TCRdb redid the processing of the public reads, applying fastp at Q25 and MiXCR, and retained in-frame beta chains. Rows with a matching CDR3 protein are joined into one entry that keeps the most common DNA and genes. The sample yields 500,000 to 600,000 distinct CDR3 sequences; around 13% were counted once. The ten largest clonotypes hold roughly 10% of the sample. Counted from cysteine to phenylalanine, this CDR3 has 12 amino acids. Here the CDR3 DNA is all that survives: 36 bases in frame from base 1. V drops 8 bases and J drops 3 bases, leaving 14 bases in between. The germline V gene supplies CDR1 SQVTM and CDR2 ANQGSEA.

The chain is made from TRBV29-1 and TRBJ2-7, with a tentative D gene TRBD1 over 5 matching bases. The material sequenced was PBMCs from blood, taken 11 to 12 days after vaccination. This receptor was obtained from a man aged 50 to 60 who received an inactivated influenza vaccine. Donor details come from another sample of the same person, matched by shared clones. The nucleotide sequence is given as TGCAGCTTCTGGACACCCAACTACGAGCAGTACTTC. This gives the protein CSFWTPNYEQYF.